The 18 T cell receptor beta chains below come from one sample, sequenced in a study of T cell responses to AZD1222 COVID-19 vaccine. Some clones are missing from TCRdb's copy, which holds only in-frame ones; the method was immunoSEQ multiplex PCR. The sample includes 150,000 to 200,000 clones, about nine tenths of them seen just once. The source was peripheral blood, collected on day 0 of AZD1222 vaccination. Receptors were obtained from an adult in good health.

The rearrangement uses TRBV3-1 (or the pseudogene TRBV3-2) and TRBJ1-1; tentative D call: TRBD1 (6 bases). Trimming took 2 bases from V and 11 from J, leaving 12 bases between them. This CDR3 has 12 residues. CDR1 LGHDT and CDR2 YNNKEL come from the germline V gene (reference sequence). The CDR3 here is CASSQRAGAAFF. DNA for the CDR3: TGTGCCAGCAGCCAAAGGGCGGGGGCCGCTTTCTTT.

This clone was picked up one time. The chain carries TRBV2 and TRBJ2-6, with 9 bases matching TRBD1. This CDR3 comprises 17 residues. CDR1 is SNHLY, CDR2 FYNNEI, per germline. Germline trimming cut 6 bases from V and 1 base from J; bases unmatched to any gene: 7. The CDR3 region has the DNA TGTGCCAGCAGAATTGACAGGGGGGCTTCTGGGGCCAACGTCCTGACTTTC. Translated: CASRIDRGASGANVLTF.

The genes are TRBV19 and TRBJ1-4; possibly TRBD1 for D (6 bases). The CDR3 has 14 residues. Trimming took 6 bases from V and 7 from J, leaving 15 bases between them. Per germline, CDR1 LNHDA and CDR2 SQIVND (reference sequence). Here the CDR3 DNA reads TGTGCCAGTAGCACCCGACAGGCCGGTGAAAAACTGTTTTTT. The encoded protein is CASSTRQAGEKLFF.

The V gene is TRBV9, the J gene TRBJ2-5; no firm D call. The V end was cut by 1 base, the J end by 5 bases, with 9 bases between. The CDR3 contains 13 residues. In germline, CDR1 is SGDLS, CDR2 YYNGEE. As DNA, the CDR3 is TGTGCCAGCAGCGTACGGGTCGCGGAGACCCAGTACTTC. Its protein product is CASSVRVAETQYF.

This clone occurred once. This chain connects TRBV19 to TRBJ1-1; the D is unclear. Trimming removed 7 bases from V and 0 bases from J, with 12 bases in between. Looked up from germline, CDR1 is LNHDA and CDR2 is SQIVND (reference sequence). This CDR3 is built from 14 residues. CDR3 DNA: TGTGCCAGTACCCCCGGCGGCATGAACACTGAAGCTTTCTTT. Translated, it gives CASTPGGMNTEAFF.

The J gene is TRBJ1-3, the V gene TRBV11-3; 9 bases map to TRBD1. Germline CDR1 SGHNT, CDR2 YENEEA. The CDR3 is made up of 14 amino acids. J gave up 8 bases and V 4 bases, and 6 bases lay outside the gene matches. CDR3 in DNA: TGTGCCAGCAGCTCCGGGACAGGGAGCGACACCATATATTTT. Its protein is CASSSGTGSDTIYF. Using reference TRBV11-3 and TRBJ1-3 for the parts outside the CDR3, the full variable domain is EAGVVQSPRYKIIEKKQPVAFWCNPISGHNTLYWYLQNLGQGPELLIRYENEEAVDDSQLPKDRFSAERLKGVDSTLKIQPAELGDSAVYLCASSSGTGSDTIYFGEGSWLTVV.

The gene calls are TRBV7-9 and TRBJ1-6, with 8 bases matching TRBD1. The CDR3 extends over 16 amino acids. V trimming: 3 bases; J trimming: 2 bases; junction bases outside the gene matches: 3. CDR1 and CDR2 from the germline V gene are SEHNR and FQNEAQ (reference sequence). The chain's CDR3 is CASSFARGPYNSPLHF. The CDR3 DNA is TGTGCCAGCAGCTTTGCCAGGGGGCCCTATAATTCACCCCTCCACTTT. Looking up the rest from reference TRBV7-9 and TRBJ1-6 gives the full variable domain: DTGVSQNPRHKITKRGQNVTFRCDPISEHNRLYWYRQTLGQGPEFLTYFQNEAQLEKSRLLSDRFSAERPKGSFSTLEIQRTEQGDSAMYLCASSFARGPYNSPLHFGNGTRLTVT.

V gene TRBV6-1 combines with J gene TRBJ2-3; the D is unclear. Germline V gives CDR1 MNHNS, CDR2 SASEGT. The CDR3 is 13 amino acids. Trimming took off 1 base at V and 8 bases at J, with 10 bases between the two ends. The CDR3 DNA reads TGTGCCAGCAGTGAAGTGTTATTGGGTACGCAGTATTTT. Its translation: CASSEVLLGTQYF.

Written as DNA, the CDR3 is TGTGCCAGCAGCTTAGATCTTTCGGACAGCGGGGGTGAGACCCAGTACTTC. Its protein product is CASSLDLSDSGGETQYF. V is TRBV11-3 and J is TRBJ2-5; 8 bases line up with TRBD2. The CDR3 has 17 amino acids. Trimming took 0 bases from V and 5 from J; bases not matched to a gene: 11. The germline CDR1 and CDR2 sequences are SGHNT and YENEEA.

This sequence joins TRBV11-3 and TRBJ2-1, with TRBD2 matching over 9 bases. Germline CDR1 SGHNT, CDR2 YENEEA. The CDR3 totals 18 residues. V shed 0 bases, J shed 3 bases, and the junction held 9 bases outside the gene matches. The CDR3, as DNA: TGTGCCAGCAGCTTAGAGTTGCCACTAGCGGGCCTCTACAATGAGCAGTTCTTC. Amino acid sequence: CASSLELPLAGLYNEQFF. Supplemented by reference TRBV11-3 and TRBJ2-1, the full variable domain reads EAGVVQSPRYKIIEKKQPVAFWCNPISGHNTLYWYLQNLGQGPELLIRYENEEAVDDSQLPKDRFSAERLKGVDSTLKIQPAELGDSAVYLCASSLELPLAGLYNEQFFGPGTRLTVL.

CDR3 region: CASSDPQASTDTQYF. As DNA, the CDR3 is TGTGCCAGCAGTGACCCTCAGGCTAGCACAGATACGCAGTATTTT. This sequence joins TRBV6-4 and TRBJ2-3; D gene uncertain. Germline CDR1 is MRHNA and CDR2 is SNTAGT. The CDR3 loop spans 15 amino acids. Trimming removed 2 bases from V and 0 bases from J, with 9 bases in between.

V gene TRBV5-5 combines with J gene TRBJ1-5; maybe TRBD1 (5 bases). The CDR3 covers 16 residues. Germline V lookup: CDR1 SGHKS, CDR2 YYEKEE (reference sequence). V was cut by 1 base and J by 2 bases, with 13 bases left in between. In DNA form, the CDR3 reads TGTGCCAGCAGCTTGTCGGGTGACAGACGCAATCAGCCCCAGCATTTT. It codes for CASSLSGDRRNQPQHF. Complete variable domain (other parts from reference TRBV5-5 and TRBJ1-5): DAGVTQSPTHLIKTRGQQVTLRCSPISGHKSVSWYQQVLGQGPQFIFQYYEKEERGRGNFPDRFSARQFPNYSSELNVNALLLGDSALYLCASSLSGDRRNQPQHFGDGTRLSIL.

This clone is a singleton in its sample. The chain has TRBV19 and TRBJ1-2; D not certain. From germline, CDR1 is LNHDA and CDR2 SQIVND (reference sequence). The CDR3 sequence is 14 residues long. Deletions cut 5 bases from V and 5 bases from J, with 15 bases between. CDR3 DNA sequence: TGTGCCAGTAGTCCCCCCGGGGTGTGGTATGGCTACACCTTC. The encoded protein is CASSPPGVWYGYTF. The whole variable domain, remainder taken from reference TRBV19 and TRBJ1-2, is DGGITQSPKYLFRKEGQNVTLSCEQNLNHDAMYWYRQDPGQGLRLIYYSQIVNDFQKGDIAEGYSVSREKKESFPLTVTSAQKNPTAFYLCASSPPGVWYGYTFGSGTRLTVV.

Here the CDR3 reads CASSKDGRRDSKYNEQFF. The CDR3, as DNA: TGTGCCAGCAGCAAAGATGGGCGTAGGGACTCAAAATACAATGAGCAGTTCTTC. This chain links TRBV21-1 with TRBJ2-1; the DNA was not compared with TRBD2, the D call given in the table. TRBV21-1 is tagged as a pseudogene. The CDR3 runs 18 residues.

This clone appeared once. This rearrangement joins TRBV18 to TRBJ1-3, with 7 bases aligning to TRBD1. This CDR3 is 15 amino acids long. The V segment lost 4 bases and the J segment 0 bases; nucleotides outside the gene matches: 3. Per germline, CDR1 KGHSH and CDR2 LQKENI. CDR3 in DNA: TGTGCCAGCTCACGACAGGGTCTCTCTGGAAACACCATATATTTT. Amino acids: CASSRQGLSGNTIYF.

The chain carries TRBV7-2 and TRBJ1-5, with D uncertain. Germline CDR1 reads SGHTA; CDR2 reads FQGNSA. This CDR3 region has 14 residues. V dropped 5 bases and J dropped 5 bases, with 13 bases sitting between them. The CDR3 spells CASSPEAWDQPQHF. The CDR3 nucleotides are TGTGCCAGCAGCCCCGAGGCGTGGGATCAGCCCCAGCATTTT.

This chain joins TRBV6-4 and TRBJ2-1; D may be TRBD1 (7 bases). V gave up 5 bases and J gave up 3 bases, with 17 bases separating them. Germline V gene sequence: CDR1 MRHNA, CDR2 SNTAGT. This CDR3 has 16 residues. The CDR3 coding sequence is TGTGCCAGCAGTCCCGGAGGGCAGGGGGACTACAATGAGCAGTTCTTC. Residues: CASSPGGQGDYNEQFF.

The chain recombines TRBV29-1 with TRBJ2-2, with 7 bases aligning to TRBD1. Germline loops: CDR1 SQVTM, CDR2 ANQGSEA. This CDR3 is 14 amino acids long. Germline trimming cut 6 bases from V and 4 bases from J; bases unmatched to any gene: 8. The CDR3 region has the DNA TGCAGCGTGGGGAAGGGGGCCGTCACCGGGGAGCTGTTTTTT. This encodes CSVGKGAVTGELFF.